This T cell receptor (beta chain) was observed in a study of read filtering for tumor transcriptome and immune sequencing. Study at large: Revised staging placed about 8 patients in R-ISS I, some 17 in II, roughly 7 in III. IR-seq gave about 4.05 to 11 million TCR reads per sample; RNA-seq gave about 80 to 1273.

In the case of this clonotype: The target antigen is unknown. A much larger clone differs from this one at a single base, so this may be a read error.

CDR3 length: 14 amino acids. Germline assignment: CDR1 SGHDN and CDR2 FVKESK. Molecular barcoded adaptors covering alpha/delta and beta/gamma chains were used on approximately 440 ng RNA. TCRdb reprocessed the reads with MiXCR, giving one entry per CDR3 protein. This table holds 90,000 to 95,000 distinct CDR3 sequences, 20% to 25% found once. Notes on the study in general: The sorted CD138-negative fraction was a mixed bone marrow immune population, not purified T cells. Approximately 82% of IR-seq clonotypes had one read, totaling around 3.3% of reads; RNA-seq: 74.6% and 44.6%.

The sequence was obtained from a donor at least 40 years old with multiple myeloma. This chain uses TRBV14 with TRBJ2-2; D may correspond to TRBD1 or TRBD2 (5 bases each). Sequences were obtained from a population of CD138-negative cells sorted from bone marrow. CDR3 bases: TGTGCCAGCAGCCAAGTTTTGGGGACCGGGGAGCTGGTTTTT. Its translation is CASSQVLGTGELVF.